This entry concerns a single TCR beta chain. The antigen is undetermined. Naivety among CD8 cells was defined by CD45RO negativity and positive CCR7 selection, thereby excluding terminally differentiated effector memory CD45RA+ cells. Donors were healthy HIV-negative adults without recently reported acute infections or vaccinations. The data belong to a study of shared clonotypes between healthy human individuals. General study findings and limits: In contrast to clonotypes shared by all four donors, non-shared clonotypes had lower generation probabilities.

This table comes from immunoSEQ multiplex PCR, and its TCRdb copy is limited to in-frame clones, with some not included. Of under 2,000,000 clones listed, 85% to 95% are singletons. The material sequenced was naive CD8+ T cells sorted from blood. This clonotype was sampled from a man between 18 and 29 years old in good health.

This CDR3 is CASSLKYTYGYTF. The CDR3 nucleotides read TGTGCCAGCAGCTTGAAATACACTTATGGCTACACCTTC. The chain links TRBV5-6 to TRBJ1-2; no clear D gene. Trimming removed 1 base at V and 5 bases at J, with 9 bases between. Per germline, CDR1 SGHDT and CDR2 YYEEEE. The CDR3 consists of 13 residues.